The 4 T cell receptor beta chains presented below share a single source sample, sequenced in a study of shared clonotypes between healthy human individuals. Profiling relied on immunoSEQ multiplex PCR, and the TCRdb table lists in-frame clones only, not all of them. The sample consists of roughly 2 million clones, about 95% of them appearing once. Terminally differentiated effector memory CD45RA+ cells were left out of the naive CD8 fraction, which was CD45RO-negative and positively selected for CCR7. Sequenced material: naive CD8+ T cells sorted from blood. These receptors were taken from a man younger than 35 in good health.

Remarks on this clone: Other DNA sequences from this sample encode an identical CDR3 as well. The chain employs TRBV19 and TRBJ2-7; D call uncertain. Germline V gene sequence: CDR1 LNHDA, CDR2 SQIVND (reference sequence). This CDR3 contains 13 residues. V shed 1 base and J shed 1 base, with 5 bases lying between them. The chain's CDR3 is CASSIGGSYEQYF. In DNA, the CDR3 is TGTGCCAGTAGTATAGGAGGTTCCTACGAGCAGTACTTC.

As to this clone: The same CDR3 is also encoded by other DNA sequences in this sample. This chain joins TRBV4-1 and TRBJ2-7; 7 bases are a match to TRBD2. Per germline, CDR1 MGHRA and CDR2 YSYEKL. The V gene end was trimmed by 3 bases and the J gene end by 2 bases; junction bases not matched to a gene: 10. There are 16 residues in the CDR3. In nucleotides, the CDR3 is TGCGCCAGCAGCCACCTGTCTGCTAGCGGCACCTACGAGCAGTACTTC. Translation: CASSHLSASGTYEQYF.

The chain combines TRBV5-6 with TRBJ2-7; D may match TRBD1 or TRBD2 (6 bases each). The V gene's germline CDR1 is SGHDT and CDR2 YYEEEE. The CDR3 is 14 residues long. Between the trimmed V and J ends, which lost 4 bases and 3 bases, there was a span of 14 bases. CDR3 in amino acids: CASSPGAGDYEQYF. Written as DNA, the CDR3 is TGTGCCAGCAGCCCGGGGGCAGGAGACTACGAGCAGTACTTC.

The rearrangement uses TRBV19 and TRBJ1-4; a possible D gene is TRBD1 (5 bases). Germline V lookup: CDR1 LNHDA, CDR2 SQIVND (reference sequence). The CDR3 covers 14 residues. Trimming took off 8 bases at V and 5 bases at J, with 15 bases between the two ends. The CDR3 reads CASALGTENEKLFF. The CDR3 region has the DNA TGTGCCAGTGCACTCGGGACGGAGAATGAAAAACTGTTTTTT.